These 28 T cell receptor beta chains originate from one sample sequenced in a study of cytomegalovirus exposure and HLA in healthy donors. Sequencing used immunoSEQ multiplex PCR; TCRdb keeps in-frame clones, though not all of them. This sample has 65,000 to 75,000 clones, with roughly 95% found just once. The sequencing input was PBMCs. The receptors stem from a woman aged 18-35 years in good health and CMV-seropositive.

The rearrangement joins TRBV6-1 to TRBJ2-7, with D unclear. Germline CDR1 is MNHNS and CDR2 is SASEGT. Trimming took off 6 bases at V and 8 bases at J, with 17 bases between the two ends. This CDR3 comprises 13 residues. The CDR3 DNA reads TGTGCCAGCAGCCCGAATCTGGGCCTGAAGCAGTACTTC. It yields the protein CASSPNLGLKQYF.

The chain recombines TRBV27 with TRBJ2-7; 12 nucleotides line up with TRBD2. The CDR3 consists of 16 residues. V was clipped by 0 bases and J by 0 bases; unmatched bases: 0. Germline V CDR1 and CDR2: MNHEY, SMNVEV (reference sequence). The CDR3: CASSLSTSGSSYEQYF. CDR3 nucleotide sequence: TGTGCCAGCAGTTTATCGACTAGCGGGAGCTCCTACGAGCAGTACTTC.

This chain connects TRBV12-5 to TRBJ2-7, with TRBD2 matching over 11 bases. The junction had 10 bases not matched to a gene; V was cut back by 6 bases and J by 6 bases. The CDR3 loop spans 15 amino acids. From germline, CDR1 is LGHNT and CDR2 FRNRAP. The CDR3 bases are TGTGCTAGTGGCCCCGGACTAGCGGGTGAGATCGAGCAGTACTTC. It encodes CASGPGLAGEIEQYF. The complete variable domain, with remaining parts taken from reference TRBV12-5 and TRBJ2-7, reads DARVTQTPRHKVTEMGQEVTMRCQPILGHNTVFWYRQTMMQGLELLAYFRNRAPLDDSGMPKDRFSAEMPDATLATLKIQPSEPRDSAVYFCASGPGLAGEIEQYFGPGTRLTVT.

The chain couples TRBV28 to TRBJ2-7; TRBD2 matches 9 bases. Germline V gives CDR1 MDHEN, CDR2 SYDVKM. There are 16 residues in the CDR3. V shed 4 bases, J shed 4 bases, and the junction held 11 bases outside the gene matches. This CDR3 is CASSSPGEREDYEQYF. The CDR3 nucleotides are TGTGCCAGCAGTTCCCCAGGCGAGCGGGAGGATTACGAGCAGTACTTC. The variable domain in full, with the rest retrieved from reference TRBV28 and TRBJ2-7, is DVKVTQSSRYLVKRTGEKVFLECVQDMDHENMFWYRQDPGLGLRLIYFSYDVKMKEKGDIPEGYSVSREKKERFSLILESASTNQTSMYLCASSSPGEREDYEQYFGPGTRLTVT.

The chain joins TRBV11-2 to TRBJ2-7; TRBD2 might be the D (6 bases). The germline V gene encodes CDR1 SGHAT and CDR2 FQNNGV. V was trimmed by 1 base and J by 0 bases, leaving 13 bases between them. The CDR3 contains 16 residues. The CDR3 region has the DNA TGTGCCAGCAGCTTAGCCTCGGGAGTTATCTCCTACGAGCAGTACTTC. Protein product: CASSLASGVISYEQYF.

This clone was recorded a few times. The chain recombines TRBV25-1 with TRBJ2-3, with TRBD2 matching over 8 bases. Germline assignment: CDR1 MGHDK and CDR2 SYGVNS. V was pared by 5 bases and J by 0 bases, with 4 bases of the junction left unmatched. The CDR3 contains 15 residues. CDR3 sequence reads: CASSPGLGSTDTQYF. CDR3 in DNA: TGTGCCAGCAGTCCGGGACTAGGAAGCACAGATACGCAGTATTTT.

CDR3 coding DNA: TGTGCCAGCAGCTTGGGACTAGCGGACTCCTACGAGCAGTACTTC. Translated, it gives CASSLGLADSYEQYF. This chain joins TRBV5-4 and TRBJ2-7; 9 positions agree with TRBD2. Germline-derived CDR1 and CDR2 are SGHNT and YYREEE (reference sequence). The CDR3 is 15 amino acids. Trimming cost V 0 bases and J 0 bases; bases outside gene matches: 1.

The CDR3 nucleotides are TGTGCCAGCAGCTTACTAGCAGGCGTCGACACCGGGGAGCTGTTTTTT. Its translation: CASSLLAGVDTGELFF. The chain is built from TRBV11-1 and TRBJ2-2, with a possible D match to TRBD2 (5 bases). Trimming removed 2 bases at V and 3 bases at J, with 13 bases between. Germline-derived CDR1 and CDR2 are SGHAT and FQDESV (reference sequence). The CDR3 sequence is 16 residues long.

The genes are TRBV7-2 and TRBJ2-3; 7 bases are a match to TRBD2. V dropped 3 bases and J dropped 0; count of bases not matched to a gene: 3. Germline V gene sequence: CDR1 SGHTA, CDR2 FQGNSA. The CDR3 has 15 amino acids. CDR3 loop: CASSLREISTDTQYF. The CDR3 nucleotides read TGTGCCAGCAGCTTGCGGGAGATAAGCACAGATACGCAGTATTTT.

This clone is a singleton in its sample. V gene TRBV9 combines with J gene TRBJ2-3, with D maybe TRBD1 (8 bases). The ends were cut back, 3 bases at V and 3 bases at J, with 14 bases in the middle. CDR1 SGDLS and CDR2 YYNGEE come from the germline V gene. There are 15 residues in the CDR3. In DNA form, the CDR3 reads TGTGCCAGCAGCGGGACAGGGAGGGGGACAGATACGCAGTATTTT. Protein product: CASSGTGRGTDTQYF.

The J gene is TRBJ2-3, the V gene TRBV5-4, with D possibly being TRBD2 (6 bases). The CDR3 has 15 residues. Between the trimmed V and J ends, which lost 0 bases and 4 bases, there was a span of 12 bases. Germline V lookup: CDR1 SGHNT, CDR2 YYREEE (reference sequence). The CDR3 DNA is TGTGCCAGCAGCTTGGGCGGGATTAGAGCAGATACGCAGTATTTT. As protein: CASSLGGIRADTQYF.

The chain uses TRBV9 and TRBJ2-1, with TRBD2 matching 9 bases. The CDR3 runs 16 residues. Unmatched junction bases numbered 4, after V lost 2 bases and J lost 1 base. Germline lookup yields CDR1 SGDLS and CDR2 YYNGEE. The CDR3 region has the DNA TGTGCCAGCAGCGTGGGGACTAGCCAATCCTACAATGAGCAGTTCTTC. Its protein is CASSVGTSQSYNEQFF.

As DNA, the CDR3 is TGTGCCAGCAGCTTGGAGGGACTAGCGGGAGGATCAGATACGCAGTATTTT. The encoded protein is CASSLEGLAGGSDTQYF. The chain is built from TRBV5-6 and TRBJ2-3, with 15 nucleotides matching TRBD2. V trimming: 0 bases; J trimming: 4 bases; junction bases outside the gene matches: 3. There are 17 residues in the CDR3. Germline CDR1 is SGHDT and CDR2 is YYEEEE.

This chain connects TRBV9 to TRBJ2-3; 10 bases align to TRBD1. The CDR3 extends over 16 amino acids. The trim removed 4 bases at V and 5 bases at J, leaving 10 bases unmatched. Germline assignment: CDR1 SGDLS and CDR2 YYNGEE. The DNA of the CDR3 is TGTGCCAGCAGCCGTGGGGGGACAGGGGAGTTAGATACGCAGTATTTT. This sequence encodes CASSRGGTGELDTQYF.

V is TRBV7-9 and J is TRBJ2-2, with 9 bases that match TRBD1. J lost 4 bases, V lost 1 base, and 4 bases had no gene match. Germline-derived CDR1 and CDR2 are SEHNR and FQNEAQ (reference sequence). The CDR3 extends over 16 amino acids. CDR3: CASSLGGQGFTGELFF. DNA for the CDR3: TGTGCCAGCAGCTTAGGGGGACAGGGATTCACCGGGGAGCTGTTTTTT.

The CDR3 DNA is TGTGCCAGCAGTGGCGCCTACGAGCAGTACTTC. Protein: CASSGAYEQYF. The chain is built from TRBV2 and TRBJ2-7, with no clear D. Trimming cost V 4 bases and J 2 bases, with 3 bases left between them. CDR1 is SNHLY and CDR2 is FYNNEI in the germline V gene. This CDR3 contains 11 residues. Using reference TRBV2 and TRBJ2-7 for the parts outside the CDR3, the full variable domain is EPEVTQTPSHQVTQMGQEVILRCVPISNHLYFYWYRQILGQKVEFLVSFYNNEISEKSEIFDDQFSVERPDGSNFTLKIRSTKLEDSAMYFCASSGAYEQYFGPGTRLTVT.

The CDR3 spells CASSETGNGKLFF. CDR3 coding DNA: TGTGCCAGCAGTGAGACAGGGAACGGAAAACTGTTTTTT. The chain uses TRBV2 and TRBJ1-4; the match to TRBD1 covers 7 bases. J was trimmed by 10 bases and V by 3 bases; bases with no gene match: 5. The CDR3 contains 13 residues. In germline, CDR1 is SNHLY, CDR2 FYNNEI.

This sequence joins TRBV12-5 and TRBJ2-1; 7 bases are shared with TRBD1. The junction had 6 bases not matched to a gene; V was cut back by 6 bases and J by 4 bases. The CDR3 totals 14 residues. Germline V gene sequence: CDR1 LGHNT, CDR2 FRNRAP. In DNA, the CDR3 is TGTGCTAGTGGCCCCGAGGGGGCATACAATGAGCAGTTCTTC. It codes for CASGPEGAYNEQFF.

The chain has TRBV30 and TRBJ2-7; TRBD1 matches at 8 bases. The V segment lost 3 bases and the J segment 1 base; nucleotides outside the gene matches: 5. CDR1 and CDR2 from the germline V gene are GTSNPN and SVGIG (reference sequence). The CDR3 spans 14 residues. CDR3 DNA: TGTGCCTGGAGGACCGGGACAGGATCCTACGAGCAGTACTTC. Amino acid sequence: CAWRTGTGSYEQYF.

This sequence joins TRBV7-2 and TRBJ2-5, with D possibly being TRBD1 (5 bases). The germline V gene has CDR1 SGHTA and CDR2 FQGNSA. The CDR3 length is 16 residues. The germline V and J ends were trimmed by 0 bases and 3 bases, with 14 bases remaining between them. CDR3 in DNA: TGTGCCAGCAGCTTAGCAACTTGGGGCCTGGAAGAGACCCAGTACTTC. It encodes CASSLATWGLEETQYF.

For this clone: The germline gene is not matched at one end of the junction; a read error may be the cause. The chain couples TRBV7-9 to TRBJ2-7; no firm D call. The germline CDR1 and CDR2 sequences are SEHNR and FQNEAQ (reference sequence). This CDR3 region has 11 residues. The DNA for the CDR3 is TGTGCCAGCAGCTTAGGGCTAGAGGTGATCTTC. This translates into CASSLGLEVIF.

This clone was seen a few times. The chain uses TRBV9 and TRBJ2-1; TRBD2 aligns across 7 bases. The trim removed 0 bases at V and 7 bases at J, leaving 13 bases unmatched. This CDR3 is built from 17 residues. Germline loops: CDR1 SGDLS, CDR2 YYNGEE. In nucleotides, the CDR3 is TGTGCCAGCAGCGTAGATATGGAGGCGGGAGTCCGGAATGAGCAGTTCTTC. Translated: CASSVDMEAGVRNEQFF.

This chain connects TRBV27 to TRBJ2-2, with D perhaps matching TRBD1 (6 bases). V was shortened by 2 bases and J by 2 bases, with 12 bases between the two germline ends. The CDR3 is made up of 16 amino acids. Germline CDR1 is MNHEY and CDR2 is SMNVEV (reference sequence). The CDR3 loop is CASSLQGRINTGELFF. The CDR3 nucleotides read TGTGCCAGCAGTTTACAGGGGAGAATAAACACCGGGGAGCTGTTTTTT.

This clone was detected once. The chain recombines TRBV30 with TRBJ1-1; 10 bases are a match to TRBD1. The germline V gene encodes CDR1 GTSNPN and CDR2 SVGIG (reference sequence). The V and J ends lost 8 bases and 1 base, in that order; junction bases with no gene match: 1. CDR3 length: 12 residues. CDR3 region: CAGDRGNTEAFF. DNA of the CDR3: TGTGCCGGGGACAGGGGGAACACTGAAGCTTTCTTT.

The chain carries TRBV28 and TRBJ2-2, with TRBD2 identical over 7 bases. V trimming: 6 bases; J trimming: 4 bases; junction bases outside the gene matches: 8. CDR3 length equals 15 residues. Looked up from germline, CDR1 is MDHEN and CDR2 is SYDVKM. CDR3 in amino acids: CASSPLAALTGELFF. The CDR3 nucleotides are TGTGCCAGCAGCCCCCTAGCGGCCCTCACCGGGGAGCTGTTTTTT. The variable domain in full, with the rest retrieved from reference TRBV28 and TRBJ2-2, is DVKVTQSSRYLVKRTGEKVFLECVQDMDHENMFWYRQDPGLGLRLIYFSYDVKMKEKGDIPEGYSVSREKKERFSLILESASTNQTSMYLCASSPLAALTGELFFGEGSRLTVL.

This clone was picked up one time. The rearrangement joins TRBV7-3 to TRBJ2-7, with a tentative D call TRBD1 (5 bases). The CDR3 length is 13 residues. Between the trimmed V and J ends, which lost 2 bases and 4 bases, there was a span of 9 bases. Germline CDR1 reads SGHTA; CDR2 reads FQGTGA. DNA for the CDR3: TGTGCCAGCAGCTTACAAGCAGGGTACGAGCAGTACTTC. Its translation is CASSLQAGYEQYF.

The rearrangement joins TRBV6-6 to TRBJ1-3; TRBD1 is a possible D gene (6 bases). Germline CDR1 is MNHNY and CDR2 is SVGAGI (reference sequence). The CDR3 length is 15 residues. The V gene lost 4 bases and the J gene lost 0 bases, with 10 bases spanning the gap. The CDR3 reads CASSFTGSSGNTIYF. CDR3 in DNA: TGTGCCAGCAGTTTCACAGGGAGCTCTGGAAACACCATATATTTT.

V is TRBV7-2 and J is TRBJ2-3, with 9 bases that match TRBD2. Germline trimming cut 2 bases from V and 5 bases from J; bases unmatched to any gene: 5. CDR1 is SGHTA and CDR2 is FQGNSA in the germline V gene. The length of the CDR3 is 15 residues. CDR3 DNA: TGTGCCAGCAGCTTACGTAGCGGGAGCCAAGATACGCAGTATTTT. Its protein is CASSLRSGSQDTQYF.